This TCR beta chain was obtained from a study of STAT5B mutations in CD4+ large granular lymphocyte leukemia. The assay was run at survey level. Using immunoSEQ multiplex PCR, the repertoire was profiled, and TCRdb retains in-frame clones only, with some absent. The data hold around 31,000 clones, with 72% observed a single time. Study-wide points: Main leukemic clonotypes were patient-specific, but 20% to 25% appeared at low frequency elsewhere. CD4-sorted patient repertoires seemed more clonal than healthy CD4+ repertoires.

About this clone: Its antigen is not known.

The sequence derives from a human donor in good health. The sample was CD4+ T cells from blood buffy coats.

The CDR3 nucleotides are TGTGCCAGCAGCCCGGGCCCTTCGGAGCCCCAGCATTTT. Protein sequence: CASSPGPSEPQHF. V is TRBV4-2 and J is TRBJ1-5; D remains unclear. V lost 4 bases to trimming and J lost 8 bases, with 12 bases between them. CDR3 size: 13 residues. Per the germline V gene, CDR1 is LGHNA and CDR2 is YNFKEQ.